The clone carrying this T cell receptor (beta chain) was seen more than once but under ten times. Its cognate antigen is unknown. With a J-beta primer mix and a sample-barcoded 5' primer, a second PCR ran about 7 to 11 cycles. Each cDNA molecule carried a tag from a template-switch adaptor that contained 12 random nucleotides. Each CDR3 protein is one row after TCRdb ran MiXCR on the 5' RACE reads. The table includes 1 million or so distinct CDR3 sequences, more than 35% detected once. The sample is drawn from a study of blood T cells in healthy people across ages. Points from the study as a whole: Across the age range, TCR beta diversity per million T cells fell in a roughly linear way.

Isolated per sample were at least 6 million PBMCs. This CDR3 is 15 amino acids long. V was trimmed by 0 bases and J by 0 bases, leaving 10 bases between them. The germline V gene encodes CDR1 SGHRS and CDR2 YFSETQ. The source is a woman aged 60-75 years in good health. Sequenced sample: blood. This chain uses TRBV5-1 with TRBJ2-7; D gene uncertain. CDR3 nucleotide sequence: TGCGCCAGCAGCTTGGATGGCCTACTCTCCTACGAGCAGTACTTC. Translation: CASSLDGLLSYEQYF.